A single sample is the source of the 18 T cell receptor beta chains below, sequenced in a study of immune evolution from preneoplasia to lung adenocarcinoma. TCRdb keeps only in-frame clones here, not all; method: immunoSEQ multiplex PCR. The table records 9,500 to 15,000 clones, 70% to 90% of them present only once. Sequencing input: FFPE tissue from an adenomatous hyperplasia lung lesion. Subset of the sample: atypical adenomatous hyperplasia (AAH), lung preneoplasia. These receptors came from a person aged 50-69 years with lung adenocarcinoma.

V gene TRBV2 combines with J gene TRBJ1-1; D is uncertain. Germline-derived CDR1 and CDR2 are SNHLY and FYNNEI. The V end was cut by 3 bases, the J end by 6 bases, with 2 bases between. The CDR3 extends over 10 amino acids. The CDR3 bases are TGTGCCAGCAGTGAGCCTGAAGCTTTCTTT. Translated: CASSEPEAFF.

The rearrangement links TRBV7-8 to TRBJ1-4; D remains ambiguous. V lost 6 bases, J lost 7 bases, and 9 bases lay in between. Germline V CDR1 and CDR2: SGHVS, FQNEAQ. This CDR3 contains 12 residues. The CDR3 sequence: CASRPEGEKLFF. The CDR3 nucleotides read TGTGCCAGCAGACCCGAAGGTGAAAAACTGTTTTTT.

The chain is built from TRBV28 and TRBJ1-2, with 7 nucleotides matching TRBD1. The CDR3 sequence is 15 residues long. CDR1 and CDR2 from the germline V gene are MDHEN and SYDVKM. Trimming at V came to 6 bases and at J to 7 bases, leaving 14 bases not matched to a gene. Written as DNA, the CDR3 is TGTGCCAGCAGCTCCCATGCTACAGGGGAGTTTGGCTACACCTTC. Its translation: CASSSHATGEFGYTF.

This chain links TRBV5-1 with TRBJ2-3; D is undetermined. V was cut by 4 bases and J by 4 bases, with 10 bases left in between. The CDR3 sequence is 13 residues long. Germline CDR1 SGHRS, CDR2 YFSETQ. The CDR3 region is CASSHPSADTQYF. In DNA form, the CDR3 reads TGCGCCAGCAGCCACCCCAGCGCAGATACGCAGTATTTT.

The CDR3: CASSPLLEWDTGELFF. CDR3 coding DNA: TGTGCCAGCAGCCCCCTTCTAGAATGGGACACCGGGGAGCTGTTTTTT. The chain couples TRBV7-8 to TRBJ2-2, with D unclear. This CDR3 has 16 amino acids. Germline V CDR1 and CDR2: SGHVS, FQNEAQ. The V and J ends lost 5 bases and 3 bases respectively, with 16 bases between them.

The chain carries TRBV2 and TRBJ2-5, with a possible D match to TRBD2 (6 bases). Trimming shortened V by 4 bases and J by 4 bases, and 16 bases separated the two germline ends. Per germline, CDR1 SNHLY and CDR2 FYNNEI. This CDR3 spans 15 amino acids. The CDR3 sequence is CASSGGGALGETQYF. As DNA, the CDR3 is TGTGCCAGCAGTGGAGGAGGGGCCCTAGGAGAGACCCAGTACTTC.

This chain links TRBV30 with TRBJ1-3; TRBD1 might be the D (6 bases). Trimming pared 3 bases from V and 0 bases from J, leaving 15 bases between. This CDR3 comprises 16 residues. Germline CDR1 reads GTSNPN; CDR2 reads SVGIG (reference sequence). DNA of the CDR3: TGTGCCTGGAGAGGTGGGGGGGCTGCCTCTGGAAACACCATATATTTT. Protein sequence: CAWRGGGAASGNTIYF. Complete variable domain (other parts from reference TRBV30 and TRBJ1-3): SQTIHQWPATLVQPVGSPLSLECTVEGTSNPNLYWYRQAAGRGLQLLFYSVGIGQISSEVPQNLSASRPQDRQFILSSKKLLLSDSGFYLCAWRGGGAASGNTIYFGEGSWLTVV.

J is TRBJ2-7 and V is TRBV6-1, with D maybe TRBD1 (6 bases). The CDR3 spans 12 residues. V shed 6 bases and J shed 3 bases, with 9 bases lying between them. CDR1 MNHNS and CDR2 SASEGT come from the germline V gene. CDR3 nucleotide sequence: TGTGCCAGCAGCAGGGACAACTACGAGCAGTACTTC. Its protein is CASSRDNYEQYF.

The chain carries TRBV5-1 and TRBJ2-3; TRBD2 is a possible D gene (6 bases). Trimming took off 0 bases at V and 4 bases at J, with 6 bases between the two ends. The germline CDR1 and CDR2 sequences are SGHRS and YFSETQ. The CDR3 totals 13 residues. In DNA form, the CDR3 reads TGCGCCAGCAGCTTGGAGCGGGCAGATACGCAGTATTTT. Protein product: CASSLERADTQYF.

V gene TRBV12-2 combines with J gene TRBJ2-1; the DNA was not compared with TRBD2, the D call given in the table. TRBV12-2 constitutes a pseudogene. The CDR3 length is 11 residues. In DNA form, the CDR3 reads TGTGCAAGTCCCCGACTCCCTGAGCAGTTCTTC. Amino acids: CASPRLPEQFF.

The V call is TRBV28, the J call TRBJ1-1, with 7 nucleotides matching TRBD1. The V and J ends lost 7 bases and 6 bases, in that order; junction bases with no gene match: 5. CDR1 and CDR2 (germline): MDHEN, SYDVKM. CDR3 length: 12 amino acids. The CDR3 loop is CASTRQGSEAFF. Written as DNA, the CDR3 is TGTGCCAGCACACGACAGGGATCTGAAGCTTTCTTT.

J is TRBJ2-1 and V is TRBV28; D perhaps matches TRBD1 (5 bases). The CDR3 extends over 15 amino acids. V gave up 7 bases and J gave up 3 bases, with 16 bases separating them. Germline V gene sequence: CDR1 MDHEN, CDR2 SYDVKM. CDR3 nucleotides: TGTGCCAGCACCGGACACGGAAATTTCTACAATGAGCAGTTCTTC. This sequence encodes CASTGHGNFYNEQFF.

The chain joins TRBV6-6 to TRBJ1-1; D is possibly TRBD1 (5 bases). The germline V and J ends were trimmed by 0 bases and 1 base, with 6 bases remaining between them. CDR3 length: 14 residues. Germline CDR1 and CDR2: MNHNY and SVGAGI (reference sequence). The CDR3 coding sequence is TGTGCCAGCAGTTACTCGAGGGGGAACACTGAAGCTTTCTTT. Translation: CASSYSRGNTEAFF.

This clone was counted a few times. The rearrangement joins TRBV5-6 to TRBJ1-1; 7 positions agree with TRBD1. Trimming removed 1 base from V and 4 bases from J; junction bases left unmatched: 4. The CDR3 length is 14 residues. CDR1 is SGHDT and CDR2 is YYEEEE in the germline V gene. In DNA, the CDR3 is TGTGCCAGCAGCTTGCCTCACAGGGGCACTGAAGCTTTCTTT. It codes for CASSLPHRGTEAFF.

V is TRBV6-5 and J is TRBJ2-5; 7 bases line up with TRBD2. With V trimmed by 6 bases and J by 2 bases, 9 bases remained unmatched. The CDR3 runs to 15 residues. The V gene's germline CDR1 is MNHEY and CDR2 SVGAGI. The DNA of the CDR3 is TGTGCCAGCAGCAAAAGGTCTAGCGGACAAGAGACCCAGTACTTC. Residues: CASSKRSSGQETQYF.

The gene calls are TRBV28 and TRBJ1-4, with TRBD1 as a possible D gene (6 bases). This CDR3 has 15 amino acids. Trimming shortened V by 1 base and J by 8 bases, and 14 bases separated the two germline ends. Germline CDR1 MDHEN, CDR2 SYDVKM. CDR3 DNA sequence: TGTGCCAGCAGTTTATCGATGCAGGGGAAGGAAAAACTGTTTTTT. Its translation: CASSLSMQGKEKLFF.

This chain uses TRBV6-1 with TRBJ1-5, with D possibly matching TRBD1 (5 bases). The germline CDR1 and CDR2 sequences are MNHNS and SASEGT. V was cut by 6 bases and J by 0 bases, with 12 bases left in between. CDR3 size: 15 residues. This CDR3 reads CASRLAGYSNQPQHF. In DNA, the CDR3 is TGTGCCAGCAGGTTGGCAGGGTATAGCAATCAGCCCCAGCATTTT.

The rearrangement links TRBV19 to TRBJ1-2, with D maybe TRBD1 (6 bases). With 10 bases removed from V and 4 bases from J, the gap between germline ends came to 25 bases. Germline CDR1 reads LNHDA; CDR2 reads SQIVND (reference sequence). This CDR3 has 16 residues. The CDR3 sequence is CATKALGTGTTYGYTF. CDR3 DNA sequence: TGTGCCACCAAGGCGTTAGGTACAGGGACGACCTATGGCTACACCTTC.